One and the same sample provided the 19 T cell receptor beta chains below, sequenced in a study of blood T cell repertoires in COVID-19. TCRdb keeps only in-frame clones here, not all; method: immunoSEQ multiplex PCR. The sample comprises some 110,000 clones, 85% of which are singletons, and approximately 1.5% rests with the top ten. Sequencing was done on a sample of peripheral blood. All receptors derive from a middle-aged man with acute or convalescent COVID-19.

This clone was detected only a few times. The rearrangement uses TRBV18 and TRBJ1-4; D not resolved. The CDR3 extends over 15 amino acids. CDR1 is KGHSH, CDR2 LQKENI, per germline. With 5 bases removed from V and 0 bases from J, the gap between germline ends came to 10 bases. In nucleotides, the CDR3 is TGTGCCAGCTCAACTACTCGTTCAACTAATGAAAAACTGTTTTTT. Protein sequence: CASSTTRSTNEKLFF.

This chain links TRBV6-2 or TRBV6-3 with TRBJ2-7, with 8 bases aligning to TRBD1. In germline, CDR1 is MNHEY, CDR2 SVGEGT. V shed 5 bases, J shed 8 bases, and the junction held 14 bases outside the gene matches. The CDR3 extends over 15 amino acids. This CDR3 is CASSLRGTGKLKQYF. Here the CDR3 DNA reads TGTGCCAGCAGTCTCCGCGGGACAGGTAAATTGAAGCAGTACTTC.

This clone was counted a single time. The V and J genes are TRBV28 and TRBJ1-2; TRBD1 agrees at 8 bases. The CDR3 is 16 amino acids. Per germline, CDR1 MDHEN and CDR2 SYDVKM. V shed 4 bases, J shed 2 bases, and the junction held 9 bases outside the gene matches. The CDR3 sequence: CASSSGGQGANYGYTF. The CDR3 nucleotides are TGTGCCAGCAGTTCCGGCGGGCAGGGGGCAAACTATGGCTACACCTTC.

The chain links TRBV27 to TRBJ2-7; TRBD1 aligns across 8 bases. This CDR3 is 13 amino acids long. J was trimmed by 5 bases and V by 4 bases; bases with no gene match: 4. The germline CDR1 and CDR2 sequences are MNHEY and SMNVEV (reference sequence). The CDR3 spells CASSSTGADEQYF. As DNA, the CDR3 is TGTGCCAGCAGTTCGACAGGGGCAGACGAGCAGTACTTC.

In nucleotides, the CDR3 is TGTGCCAGCAGCTCCGGGATCGCGTCCTACGAGCAGTACTTC. It is translated as CASSSGIASYEQYF. V is TRBV7-8 and J is TRBJ2-7; tentatively, D is TRBD2 (5 bases). Looked up from germline, CDR1 is SGHVS and CDR2 is FQNEAQ. This CDR3 contains 14 residues. V dropped 4 bases and J dropped 1 base, with 11 bases sitting between them. Full variable domain (missing parts from reference TRBV7-8 and TRBJ2-7): GAGVSQSPRYKVAKRGQDVALRCDPISGHVSLFWYQQALGQGPEFLTYFQNEAQLDKSGLPSDRFFAERPEGSVSTLKIQRTQQEDSAVYLCASSSGIASYEQYFGPGTRLTVT.

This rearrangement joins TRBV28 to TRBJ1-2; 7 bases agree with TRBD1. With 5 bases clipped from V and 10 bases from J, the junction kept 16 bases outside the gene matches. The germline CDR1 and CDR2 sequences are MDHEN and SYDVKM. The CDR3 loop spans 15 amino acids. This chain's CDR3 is CASSATSRGWLDYTF. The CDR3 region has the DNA TGTGCCAGCAGTGCGACAAGCAGGGGGTGGTTGGACTACACCTTC.

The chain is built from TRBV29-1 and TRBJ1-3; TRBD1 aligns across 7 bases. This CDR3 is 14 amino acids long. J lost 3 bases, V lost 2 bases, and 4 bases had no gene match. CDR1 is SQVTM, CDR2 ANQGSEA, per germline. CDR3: CSVETGDRGNTIYF. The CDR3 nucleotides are TGCAGCGTTGAAACAGGGGATCGTGGAAACACCATATATTTT.

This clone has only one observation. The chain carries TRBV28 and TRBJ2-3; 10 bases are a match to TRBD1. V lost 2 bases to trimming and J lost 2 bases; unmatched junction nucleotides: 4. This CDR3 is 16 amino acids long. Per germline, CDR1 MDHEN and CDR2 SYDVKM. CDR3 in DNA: TGTGCCAGCAGTTTACCTGGGACAGGGGACACAGATACGCAGTATTTT. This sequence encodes CASSLPGTGDTDTQYF.

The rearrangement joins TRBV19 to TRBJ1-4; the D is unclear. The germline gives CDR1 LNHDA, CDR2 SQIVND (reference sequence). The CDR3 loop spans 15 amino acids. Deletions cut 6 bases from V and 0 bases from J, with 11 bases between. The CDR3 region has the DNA TGTGCCAGTAGCCCTGCCGGGGCAACTAATGAAAAACTGTTTTTT. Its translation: CASSPAGATNEKLFF.

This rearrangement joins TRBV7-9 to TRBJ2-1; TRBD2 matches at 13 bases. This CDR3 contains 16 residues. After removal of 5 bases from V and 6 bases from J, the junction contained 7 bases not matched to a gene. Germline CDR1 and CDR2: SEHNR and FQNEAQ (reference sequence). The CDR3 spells CASSLGTSGKRNEQFF. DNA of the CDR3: TGTGCCAGCAGCCTCGGGACTAGCGGGAAACGCAATGAGCAGTTCTTC.

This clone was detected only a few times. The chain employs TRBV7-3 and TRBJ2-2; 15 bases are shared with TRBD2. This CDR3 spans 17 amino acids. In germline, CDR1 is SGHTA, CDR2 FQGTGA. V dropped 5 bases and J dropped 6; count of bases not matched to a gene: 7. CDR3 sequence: CASSPPGLAGGSGELFF. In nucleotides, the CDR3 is TGTGCCAGCAGCCCTCCGGGACTAGCGGGGGGTTCCGGGGAGCTGTTTTTT. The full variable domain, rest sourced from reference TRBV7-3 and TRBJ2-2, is GAGVSQTPSNKVTEKGKYVELRCDPISGHTALYWYRQSLGQGPEFLIYFQGTGAADDSGLPNDRFFAVRPEGSVSTLKIQRTERGDSAVYLCASSPPGLAGGSGELFFGEGSRLTVL.

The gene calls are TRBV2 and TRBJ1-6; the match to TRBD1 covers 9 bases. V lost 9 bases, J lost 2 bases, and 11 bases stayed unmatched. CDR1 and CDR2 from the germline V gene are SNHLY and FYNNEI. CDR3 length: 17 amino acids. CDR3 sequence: CARTGTGTLTYNSPLHF. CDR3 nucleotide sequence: TGTGCCAGAACTGGGACAGGGACACTCACCTATAATTCACCCCTCCACTTT.

This CDR3 is CASSLYVLNSNQPQHF. CDR3 DNA sequence: TGCGCCAGCAGCCTTTATGTACTAAATAGCAATCAGCCCCAGCATTTT. This chain joins TRBV4-3 and TRBJ1-5; D ambiguous. With 4 bases removed from V and 0 bases from J, the gap between germline ends came to 13 bases. Germline V gene data show CDR1 as LGHNA and CDR2 as YSLEER. This CDR3 has 16 amino acids.

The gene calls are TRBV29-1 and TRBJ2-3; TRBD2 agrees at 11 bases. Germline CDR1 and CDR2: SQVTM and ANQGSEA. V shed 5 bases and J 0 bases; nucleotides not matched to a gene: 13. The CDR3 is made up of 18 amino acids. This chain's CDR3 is CSVSGPSGGSSSTDTQYF. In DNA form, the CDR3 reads TGCAGCGTTTCTGGCCCTAGCGGGGGGTCCTCTAGCACAGATACGCAGTATTTT.

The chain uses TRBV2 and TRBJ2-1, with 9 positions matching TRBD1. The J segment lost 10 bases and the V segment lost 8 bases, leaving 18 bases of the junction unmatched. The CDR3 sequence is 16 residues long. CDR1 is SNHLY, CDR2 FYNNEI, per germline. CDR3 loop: CASLPIRGTGNREQFF. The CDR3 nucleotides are TGTGCCAGCCTCCCGATCAGGGGGACAGGGAATCGGGAGCAGTTCTTC.

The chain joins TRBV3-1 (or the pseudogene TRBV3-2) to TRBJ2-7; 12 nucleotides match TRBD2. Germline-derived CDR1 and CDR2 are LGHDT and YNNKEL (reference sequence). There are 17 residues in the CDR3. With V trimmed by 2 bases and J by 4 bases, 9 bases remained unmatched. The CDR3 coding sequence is TGTGCCAGCAGCCAAACTCTAGCGGGAGGGCCCCGGTACGAGCAGTACTTC. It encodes CASSQTLAGGPRYEQYF.

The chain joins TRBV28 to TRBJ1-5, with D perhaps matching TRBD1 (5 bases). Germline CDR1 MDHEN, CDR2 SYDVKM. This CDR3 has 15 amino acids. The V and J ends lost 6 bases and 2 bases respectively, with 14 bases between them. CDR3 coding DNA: TGTGCCAGCAGCTGGGAGGGGCAAGGCAATCAGCCCCAGCATTTT. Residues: CASSWEGQGNQPQHF.

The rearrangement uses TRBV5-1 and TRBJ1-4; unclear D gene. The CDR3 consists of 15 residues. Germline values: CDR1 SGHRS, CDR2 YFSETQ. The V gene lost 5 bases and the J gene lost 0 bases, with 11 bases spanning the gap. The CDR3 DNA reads TGCGCCAGCAGGCGAGAGGTTGCAACTAATGAAAAACTGTTTTTT. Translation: CASRREVATNEKLFF.

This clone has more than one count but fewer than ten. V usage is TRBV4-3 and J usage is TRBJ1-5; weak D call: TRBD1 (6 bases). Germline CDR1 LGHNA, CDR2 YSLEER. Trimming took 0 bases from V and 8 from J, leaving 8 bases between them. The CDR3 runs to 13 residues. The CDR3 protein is CASSQEAGEPQHF. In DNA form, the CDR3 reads TGCGCCAGCAGCCAAGAAGCAGGGGAGCCCCAGCATTTT.